These 2 T cell receptor beta chains share one sample of origin, sequenced in a study of T cell responses to AZD1222 COVID-19 vaccine. Method: immunoSEQ multiplex PCR; TCRdb's copy keeps in-frame clones and lacks some. The sample includes more than 95,000 clones, about 87% of them seen just once. Specimen: peripheral blood, collected on day 0 of AZD1222 vaccination. These receptors all come from an adult in good health.

The chain carries TRBV5-6 and TRBJ2-5; 8 positions agree with TRBD2. This CDR3 contains 18 residues. V lost 1 base, J lost 7 bases, and 18 bases stayed unmatched. Germline V gives CDR1 SGHDT, CDR2 YYEEEE. The DNA of the CDR3 is TGTGCCAGCAGCTTGCATGTTACGGCGGGGGGCACCCCAGGGACCCAGTACTTC. Translation: CASSLHVTAGGTPGTQYF.

V gene TRBV7-9 combines with J gene TRBJ1-6; possibly TRBD1 for D (6 bases). Germline V gives CDR1 SEHNR, CDR2 FQNEAQ (reference sequence). V lost 2 bases, J lost 7 bases, and 9 bases lay in between. CDR3 length: 14 residues. The DNA for the CDR3 is TGTGCCAGCAGCTTAAGCAGGGGCAATTCACCCCTCCACTTT. It is translated as CASSLSRGNSPLHF.